This TCR beta chain was sequenced during a study of blood T cell repertoires in COVID-19. Study overall: Some COVID-19 samples were acute and others convalescent; all came from the United States, Italy and Spain. T cells, B-cell-depleted T cells, or PBMCs supplied cDNA or gDNA.

The germline gives CDR1 SGHDT, CDR2 YYEEEE. CDR3 size: 15 residues. Trimming shortened V by 0 bases and J by 4 bases, and 13 bases separated the two germline ends. As originally analysed: Estimation of nucleated cell counts was performed using reference gene primer amplification. Using immunoSEQ multiplex PCR, the repertoire was profiled, and TCRdb retains in-frame clones only, with some absent. D and trimming come from the DNA, and the V and J calls and clone size come from that table. The data contain 70,000 to 95,000 clones, 80% of them singletons. The clonotype was recovered from a human donor in a cohort sampled during active COVID-19. The chain carries TRBV5-6 and TRBJ1-1; no clear D gene. Sequenced sample: peripheral blood. As DNA, the CDR3 is TGTGCCAGCAGCTTGGCCGGTCGGTACGGCACTGAAGCTTTCTTT. Translating it yields CASSLAGRYGTEAFF.